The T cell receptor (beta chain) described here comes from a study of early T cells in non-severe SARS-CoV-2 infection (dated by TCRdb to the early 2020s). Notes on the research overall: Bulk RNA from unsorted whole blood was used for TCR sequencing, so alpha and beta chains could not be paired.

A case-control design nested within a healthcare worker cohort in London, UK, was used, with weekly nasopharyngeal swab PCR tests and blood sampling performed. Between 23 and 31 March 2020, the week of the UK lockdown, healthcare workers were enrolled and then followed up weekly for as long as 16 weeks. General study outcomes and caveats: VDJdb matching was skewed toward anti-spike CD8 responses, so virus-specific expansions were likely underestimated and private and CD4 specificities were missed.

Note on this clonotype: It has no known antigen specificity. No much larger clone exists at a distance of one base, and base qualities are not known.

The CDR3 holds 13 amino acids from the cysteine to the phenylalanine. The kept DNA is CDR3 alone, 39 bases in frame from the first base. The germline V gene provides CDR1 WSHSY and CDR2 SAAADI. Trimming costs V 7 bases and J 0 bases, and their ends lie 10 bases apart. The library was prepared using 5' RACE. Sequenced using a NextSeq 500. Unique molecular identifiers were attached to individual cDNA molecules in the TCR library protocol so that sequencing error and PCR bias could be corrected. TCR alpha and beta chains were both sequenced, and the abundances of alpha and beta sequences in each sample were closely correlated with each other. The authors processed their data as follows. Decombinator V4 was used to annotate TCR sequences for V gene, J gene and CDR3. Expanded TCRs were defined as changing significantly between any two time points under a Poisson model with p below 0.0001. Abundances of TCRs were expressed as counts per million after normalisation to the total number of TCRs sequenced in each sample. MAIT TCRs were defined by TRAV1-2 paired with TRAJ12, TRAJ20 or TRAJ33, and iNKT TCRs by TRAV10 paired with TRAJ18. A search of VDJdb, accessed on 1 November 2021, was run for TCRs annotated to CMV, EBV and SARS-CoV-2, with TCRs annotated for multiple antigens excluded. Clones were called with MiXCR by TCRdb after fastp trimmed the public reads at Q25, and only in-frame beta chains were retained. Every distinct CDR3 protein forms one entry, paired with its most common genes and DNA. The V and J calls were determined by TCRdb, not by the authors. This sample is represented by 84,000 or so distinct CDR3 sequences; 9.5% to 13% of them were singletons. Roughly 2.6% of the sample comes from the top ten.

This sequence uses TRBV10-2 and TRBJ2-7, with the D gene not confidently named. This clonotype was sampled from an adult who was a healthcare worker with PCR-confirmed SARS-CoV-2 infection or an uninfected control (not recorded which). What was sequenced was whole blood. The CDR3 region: CASIAPGSYEQYF. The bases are TGCGCCAGCATTGCTCCGGGCTCCTACGAGCAGTACTTC.